These 8 T cell receptor beta chains were sequenced from one sample in a study of blood T cell repertoires in COVID-19. Sequencing was performed with immunoSEQ multiplex PCR; in TCRdb, only in-frame clones are kept and a portion is missing. The sample contains around 200,000 clones, approximately 84% of which appear only once. The material sequenced was PBMCs or T cells enriched from blood (not recorded which). The source is a woman aged 30 to 39 who had recovered from COVID-19.

This clone has a handful of counts. V and J are TRBV10-2 and TRBJ1-3; D is unresolved. Germline values: CDR1 WSHSY, CDR2 SAAADI. The CDR3 runs 14 residues. The V end lost 0 bases, the J end lost 4 bases, and 7 bases lay between the germline ends. CDR3 protein: CASSESGPGNTIYF. The CDR3 DNA follows: TGCGCCAGCAGTGAGTCGGGCCCAGGAAACACCATATATTTT.

The chain uses TRBV7-3 and TRBJ2-1; 9 positions match TRBD2. The CDR3 consists of 17 residues. The J segment lost 0 bases and the V segment lost 5 bases, leaving 8 bases of the junction unmatched. Germline lookup yields CDR1 SGHTA and CDR2 FQGTGA. CDR3 nucleotide sequence: TGTGCCAGCAGCAGAGAACTTAGCGGGAGCTCCTACAATGAGCAGTTCTTC. Amino acid sequence: CASSRELSGSSYNEQFF.

The V and J genes are TRBV18 and TRBJ1-2; the match to TRBD1 covers 8 bases. The germline V gene has CDR1 KGHSH and CDR2 LQKENI. The CDR3 sequence is 17 residues long. Trimming took 3 bases from V and 4 from J; bases not matched to a gene: 13. Here the CDR3 DNA reads TGTGCCAGCTCACCGGCTGTGGCGACAGGGGCGGGCTATGGCTACACCTTC. Residues: CASSPAVATGAGYGYTF.

This clone was counted between two and nine times. The chain carries TRBV20-1 and TRBJ1-2, with a tentative D call TRBD1 (6 bases). This CDR3 has 11 residues. Germline values: CDR1 DFQATT, CDR2 SNEGSKA (reference sequence). V was cut by 6 bases and J by 7 bases, with 12 bases left in between. CDR3 protein: CSATTGAGYTF. The CDR3 coding sequence is TGCAGTGCAACGACAGGCGCTGGCTACACCTTC.

The V call is TRBV5-4, the J call TRBJ2-5; possibly TRBD2 for D (6 bases). Trimming took 2 bases from V and 1 from J, leaving 9 bases between them. Germline CDR1 reads SGHNT; CDR2 reads YYREEE (reference sequence). The CDR3 loop spans 14 amino acids. For the CDR3, the DNA is TGTGCCAGCAGCTTCGGGGGAGTCCAAGAGACCCAGTACTTC. It yields the protein CASSFGGVQETQYF.

V usage is TRBV3-1 (or the pseudogene TRBV3-2) and J usage is TRBJ2-1, with D unclear. CDR1 and CDR2 (germline): LGHDT, YNNKEL (reference sequence). The CDR3 is 12 amino acids. V lost 5 bases and J 9 bases, leaving 11 bases between the germline ends. The CDR3 reads CASSSLGVEQFF. The CDR3 nucleotides read TGTGCCAGCAGCTCCTTGGGCGTTGAGCAGTTCTTC.

The J gene is TRBJ1-2, the V gene TRBV3-1 (or the pseudogene TRBV3-2), with D hard to call. This CDR3 is 13 amino acids long. The V gene's germline CDR1 is LGHDT and CDR2 YNNKEL (reference sequence). V lost 5 bases, J lost 8 bases, and 15 bases lay in between. The CDR3 DNA is TGTGCCAGCAGCGCTCAGTCCCTTTTGGGCTACACCTTC. The encoded protein is CASSAQSLLGYTF.

The V call is TRBV10-3, the J call TRBJ2-7; a possible D gene is TRBD1 (6 bases). The CDR3 has 13 residues. V was trimmed by 6 bases and J by 0 bases, leaving 9 bases between them. Germline CDR1 and CDR2: ENHRY and SYGVKD. The CDR3 DNA is TGTGCCATCAGGAGGGACAACTCCTACGAGCAGTACGTC. This translates into CAIRRDNSYEQYV.